This record concerns one T cell receptor beta chain sequence. These data originate in a study of blood T cell repertoires in COVID-19. Clones were read by immunoSEQ multiplex PCR, and TCRdb kept only the in-frame ones, dropping some. The sample yields 300,000 to 350,000 clones, approximately 83% seen once. CDR3 length: 14 residues. The germline gives CDR1 KGHSH, CDR2 LQKENI. Unmatched junction bases numbered 5, after V lost 3 bases and J lost 8 bases. The sequence was collected from a woman aged 40 to 50 with acute COVID-19. Material: PBMCs or T cells enriched from blood (not recorded which). The chain links TRBV18 to TRBJ1-4; 8 bases map to TRBD1. The CDR3 here is CASSPRGPGEKLFF. The CDR3 nucleotides read TGTGCCAGCTCACCCAGGGGGCCCGGCGAAAAACTGTTTTTT.